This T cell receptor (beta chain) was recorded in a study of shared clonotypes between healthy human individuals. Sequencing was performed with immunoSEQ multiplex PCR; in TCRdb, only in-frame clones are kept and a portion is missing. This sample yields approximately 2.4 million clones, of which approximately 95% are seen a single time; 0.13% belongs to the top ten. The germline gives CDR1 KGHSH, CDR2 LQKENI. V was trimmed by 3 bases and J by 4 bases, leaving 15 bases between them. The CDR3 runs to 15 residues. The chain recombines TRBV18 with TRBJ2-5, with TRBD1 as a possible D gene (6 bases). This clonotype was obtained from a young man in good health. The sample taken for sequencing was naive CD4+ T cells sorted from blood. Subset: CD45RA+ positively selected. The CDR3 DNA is TGTGCCAGCTCACCCGGCAGGGAAGGGGGAGAGACCCAGTACTTC. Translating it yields CASSPGREGGETQYF.